These 10 T cell receptor beta chains were sequenced from one sample in a study of control samples from healthy donors and cancer patients. Here immunoSEQ multiplex PCR was the method, and the copy in TCRdb shows in-frame clones only, minus some. The sample holds 110,000 or so clones; approximately 90% are singletons and the top ten take roughly 4.5%. What was sequenced was blood. These receptors originate from a human donor in good health. The donor label of this sample is uncertain.

The chain recombines TRBV28 with TRBJ1-5, with D perhaps matching TRBD1 (5 bases). The CDR3 length is 14 residues. V was trimmed by 10 bases and J by 1 base, leaving 14 bases between them. CDR1 and CDR2 (germline): MDHEN, SYDVKM. The CDR3 loop reads CAMGVGTSNQPQHF. CDR3 bases: TGTGCCATGGGGGTGGGAACAAGCAATCAGCCCCAGCATTTT.

The genes are TRBV27 and TRBJ1-2; D gene uncertain. Germline V CDR1 and CDR2: MNHEY, SMNVEV (reference sequence). The V and J ends lost 9 bases and 4 bases respectively, with 15 bases between them. CDR3 size: 13 residues. The CDR3 DNA sequence: TGTGCCAGTAGCCCGACCCCCACCTATGGCTACACCTTC. Translation gives CASSPTPTYGYTF.

The sample holds one count of this clone. V usage is TRBV30 and J usage is TRBJ2-1; D may correspond to TRBD1 or TRBD2 (6 bases each). The V and J ends lost 4 bases and 3 bases respectively, with 13 bases between them. Germline-derived CDR1 and CDR2 are GTSNPN and SVGIG (reference sequence). The CDR3 has 14 residues. CDR3 coding DNA: TGTGCCTGGACTAAAGGGGGGATCTACAATGAGCAGTTCTTC. Protein: CAWTKGGIYNEQFF. The full variable domain, rest sourced from reference TRBV30 and TRBJ2-1, is SQTIHQWPATLVQPVGSPLSLECTVEGTSNPNLYWYRQAAGRGLQLLFYSVGIGQISSEVPQNLSASRPQDRQFILSSKKLLLSDSGFYLCAWTKGGIYNEQFFGPGTRLTVL.

The chain uses TRBV29-1 and TRBJ2-3; the match to TRBD2 covers 7 bases. V shed 4 bases, J shed 5 bases, and the junction held 0 bases outside the gene matches. The germline gives CDR1 SQVTM, CDR2 ANQGSEA. This CDR3 region has 11 residues. The CDR3 bases are TGCAGCGTTGGGGGGGGAGATACGCAGTATTTT. Amino acid sequence: CSVGGGDTQYF.

This chain uses TRBV30 with TRBJ1-5; D not certain. There are 16 residues in the CDR3. Looked up from germline, CDR1 is GTSNPN and CDR2 is SVGIG (reference sequence). Deletions cut 2 bases from V and 2 bases from J, with 16 bases between. Here the CDR3 DNA reads TGTGCCTGGAGTCAACCCAAAACCGGCGGCAATCAGCCCCAGCATTTT. Its protein is CAWSQPKTGGNQPQHF.

This sequence joins TRBV24-1 and TRBJ2-3; 8 bases map to TRBD2. The CDR3 runs 14 residues. Germline-derived CDR1 and CDR2 are KGHDR and SFDVKD. V was pared by 8 bases and J by 3 bases, with 6 bases of the junction left unmatched. CDR3: CATNGGGPTDTQYF. For the CDR3, the DNA is TGTGCCACCAACGGGGGGGGCCCGACAGATACGCAGTATTTT.

This chain uses TRBV3-1 (or the pseudogene TRBV3-2) with TRBJ2-5; the D is unclear. CDR1 LGHDT and CDR2 YNNKEL come from the germline V gene (reference sequence). V lost 1 base to trimming and J lost 1 base, with 7 bases between them. The CDR3 has 14 residues. CDR3 coding DNA: TGTGCCAGCAGCCAAGTCGGAAGCCAAGAGACCCAGTACTTC. This sequence encodes CASSQVGSQETQYF.

This clone was observed a handful of times. The chain couples TRBV9 to TRBJ2-1, with D possibly being TRBD1 or TRBD2 (5 bases each). V lost 4 bases and J lost 8, with 16 bases in between. CDR3 size: 14 residues. Germline V gene data show CDR1 as SGDLS and CDR2 as YYNGEE. For the CDR3, the DNA is TGTGCCAGCAGCCCCCAACGGGGCGACGATGAGCAGTTCTTC. It encodes CASSPQRGDDEQFF.

The J gene is TRBJ1-5, the V gene TRBV3-1 (or the pseudogene TRBV3-2); a weak D match, TRBD1 (5 bases). The germline V gene encodes CDR1 LGHDT and CDR2 YNNKEL (reference sequence). Trimming cost V 1 base and J 6 bases, with 13 bases left between them. The CDR3 has 15 residues. The CDR3 is CASSQAQGKGQPQHF. CDR3 bases: TGTGCCAGCAGCCAAGCCCAGGGTAAAGGTCAGCCCCAGCATTTT.

This chain links TRBV5-1 with TRBJ2-2; tentatively, D is TRBD1 (6 bases). The ends were cut back, 4 bases at V and 0 bases at J, with 13 bases in the middle. CDR1 and CDR2 from the germline V gene are SGHRS and YFSETQ. CDR3 length equals 16 residues. CDR3 bases: TGCGCCAGCAGCCTCACAGGGTTCGCGAACACCGGGGAGCTGTTTTTT. Translating it yields CASSLTGFANTGELFF.